The T cell receptor beta chain under discussion was sequenced for a study of T-cell reconstitution after alpha-beta-depleted transplantation in children. Study conclusions and caveats: There were some patients whose high TCRbeta diversity at day 60 came from surviving recipient T cells and thymic progenitors. Reportedly, roughly two months post-transplant, alpha-beta T cells arose from several hundred expanded graft clones. Most T-cell counts and diversity one year after the transplant came from T cells that were newly produced.

About this clonotype: No antigen is known for it.

V was pared by 6 bases and J by 6 bases, with 19 bases between. CDR3 size: 15 residues. Unique molecular identifiers featured in how the TCRbeta library was prepared. TCRdb passed the PCR reads through MiXCR, listing each CDR3 protein once. This table holds just over 950,000 distinct CDR3 sequences, 25% to 30% found once. Sample: PBMCs, mostly from graft donor cells, taken 360 days after TCRalphabeta/CD19-depleted stem cell transplant. This TCR was recovered from a boy in the first two years of life who had a stem cell transplant for SCID, so the T cells may come from the graft donor. V is TRBV12-3 or TRBV12-4 and J is TRBJ2-3; D might be TRBD1 (5 bases). The CDR3 coding sequence is TGTGCCAGCAGACTTACCTTAGGAGCAGGGGATACGCAGTATTTT. Translating gives CASRLTLGAGDTQYF.